Sequencing of this T cell receptor (beta chain) was carried out in a study of T cells in localized non-small cell lung cancer. Study-wide findings and caveats: Median around 62 top-100 tumor clones were shared with paired adjacent lung.

Sequencing used immunoSEQ multiplex PCR; TCRdb keeps in-frame clones, though not all of them. This sample yields some 71,000 clones, of which almost 85% are seen a single time; about 13% belongs to the top ten. Points on this clone: Its antigen is not identified.

V was trimmed by 10 bases and J by 5 bases, leaving 22 bases between them. Germline V gives CDR1 SNHLY, CDR2 FYNNEI. This CDR3 region has 15 residues. This chain uses TRBV2 with TRBJ2-3, with D perhaps matching TRBD2 (6 bases). Material: peripheral blood, obtained before any cancer treatment. The receptor was isolated from a female donor of 60 years or more with stage I lung adenocarcinoma. The CDR3 protein is CATTTGSGGGDTQYF. CDR3 bases: TGTGCCACTACGACCGGTAGCGGAGGTGGAGATACGCAGTATTTT.